A single sample is the source of the 8 T cell receptor beta chains below, sequenced in a study of blood T cell repertoires in COVID-19. Only in-frame clones appear in the TCRdb table, and some are missing; sequencing was by immunoSEQ multiplex PCR. The sample shows about 160,000 clones, around 83% of them seen only once. Sequenced: peripheral blood. Receptors were obtained from a woman aged 50 to 60 with COVID-19, enrolled during active disease.

This clone turned up a few times. The chain links TRBV28 to TRBJ1-6, with 8 positions matching TRBD1. CDR1 is MDHEN and CDR2 is SYDVKM in the germline V gene. The CDR3 runs to 14 residues. V was pared by 2 bases and J by 10 bases, with 4 bases of the junction left unmatched. This CDR3 is CASSLQGAASPLHF. The CDR3, as DNA: TGTGCCAGCAGTTTACAGGGGGCGGCCTCACCCCTCCACTTT.

The J gene is TRBJ1-2, the V gene TRBV11-2; D might be TRBD1 (5 bases). The CDR3 extends over 13 amino acids. Germline V lookup: CDR1 SGHAT, CDR2 FQNNGV. Trimming cost V 0 bases and J 7 bases, with 9 bases left between them. The CDR3 region is CASSLEGGSGYTF. CDR3 bases: TGTGCCAGCAGCTTAGAGGGGGGGTCTGGCTACACCTTC.

J is TRBJ2-3 and V is TRBV15; 10 bases line up with TRBD1. V dropped 3 bases and J dropped 6; count of bases not matched to a gene: 3. The CDR3 totals 14 residues. Germline V gene lookup returns CDR1 LNHNV and CDR2 YYDKDF (reference sequence). This CDR3 is CATSRRTGGDTQYF. CDR3 nucleotide sequence: TGTGCCACCAGCAGGAGGACAGGGGGGGATACGCAGTATTTT. Filled out from reference TRBV15 and TRBJ2-3, the complete variable domain reads DAMVIQNPRYQVTQFGKPVTLSCSQTLNHNVMYWYQQKSSQAPKLLFHYYDKDFNNEADTPDNFQSRRPNTSFCFLDIRSPGLGDTAMYLCATSRRTGGDTQYFGPGTRLTVL.

The chain uses TRBV5-6 and TRBJ2-7, with 9 bases aligning to TRBD1. Losses at the gene ends were 0 bases for V and 5 bases for J; bases not matched to a gene: 3. CDR3 length: 14 residues. Germline lookup yields CDR1 SGHDT and CDR2 YYEEEE. The CDR3 reads CASSLGDRVHEQYF. The CDR3 DNA sequence: TGTGCCAGCAGCTTGGGGGACAGGGTCCACGAGCAGTACTTC.

V is TRBV11-3 and J is TRBJ2-1, with TRBD1 identical over 8 bases. In germline, CDR1 is SGHNT, CDR2 YENEEA. CDR3 length: 13 amino acids. The junction had 3 bases not matched to a gene; V was cut back by 5 bases and J by 6 bases. DNA of the CDR3: TGTGCCAGCAGCCGTACAGGGGGCAATGAGCAGTTCTTC. It specifies CASSRTGGNEQFF.

The rearrangement uses TRBV19 and TRBJ2-7; D is ambiguous. CDR1 is LNHDA, CDR2 SQIVND, per germline (reference sequence). V was pared by 6 bases and J by 1 base, with 16 bases between. The CDR3 length is 15 residues. The CDR3 bases are TGTGCCAGTAGCCCTGCTGGCGGAACATCCTACGAGCAGTACTTC. It yields the protein CASSPAGGTSYEQYF.

This clone was recorded a few times. In nucleotides, the CDR3 is TGTGCCAGCAGTGAATCGGTGGGTTCGACATTCATGAACACTGAAGCTTTCTTT. It encodes CASSESVGSTFMNTEAFF. The chain joins TRBV6-1 to TRBJ1-1; D gene ambiguous. The CDR3 is made up of 18 amino acids. Trimming shortened V by 2 bases and J by 0 bases, and 19 bases separated the two germline ends. Germline values: CDR1 MNHNS, CDR2 SASEGT.

This clone was found once. The chain employs TRBV7-3 and TRBJ2-2, with a possible D match to TRBD1 (5 bases). CDR1 and CDR2 from the germline V gene are SGHTA and FQGTGA. V was clipped by 5 bases and J by 1 base, with 11 bases between them. The CDR3 length is 15 residues. Here the CDR3 DNA reads TGTGCCAGCAGCACCTACACAGGGAACACCGGGGAGCTGTTTTTT. It is translated as CASSTYTGNTGELFF.